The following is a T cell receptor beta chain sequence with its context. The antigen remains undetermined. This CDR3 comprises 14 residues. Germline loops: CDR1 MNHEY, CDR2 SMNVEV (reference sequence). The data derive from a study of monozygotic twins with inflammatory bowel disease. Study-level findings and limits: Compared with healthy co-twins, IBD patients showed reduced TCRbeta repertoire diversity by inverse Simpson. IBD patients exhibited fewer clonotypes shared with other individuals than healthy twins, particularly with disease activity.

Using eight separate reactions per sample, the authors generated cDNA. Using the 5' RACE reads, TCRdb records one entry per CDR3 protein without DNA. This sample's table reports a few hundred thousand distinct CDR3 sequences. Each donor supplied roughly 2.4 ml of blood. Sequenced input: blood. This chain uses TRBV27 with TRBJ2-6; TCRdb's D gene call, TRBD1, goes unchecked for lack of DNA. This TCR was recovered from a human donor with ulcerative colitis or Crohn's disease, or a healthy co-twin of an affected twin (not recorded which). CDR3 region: CASSAPSGANVLTF.